The 20 T cell receptor beta chains in this list originate from one sample, sequenced in a study of blood T cell repertoires in COVID-19 (dated by TCRdb to 2019 to 2021). To prepare the library, the immunoSEQ multiplex PCR assay was applied. Sourced from immuneACCESS, this table was stored by TCRdb with only in-frame sequences that have V and J called. A share of the clones is absent; for the studies checked, an unresolved V gene accounts for under half, and the remainder has no known explanation. This sample lists more than 100,000 clones; roughly nine tenths were detected once. The ten top clones hold 2.5% to 3.5% of the sample. The sample consisted of peripheral blood. The origin of the receptors is a man in his fifties or sixties in a cohort sampled during active COVID-19.

The V gene is TRBV2, the J gene TRBJ1-2; TRBD1 aligns across 7 bases. V was pared by 7 bases and J by 8 bases, with 4 bases of the junction left unmatched. The length of the CDR3 is 11 residues. Germline V CDR1 and CDR2: SNHLY, FYNNEI. The CDR3 nucleotides read TGTGCCAGCAACAGGGGAGGCGGCTACACCTTC. Translated, it gives CASNRGGGYTF. Full variable domain (outside the CDR3, taken from reference TRBV2 and TRBJ1-2): EPEVTQTPSHQVTQMGQEVILRCVPISNHLYFYWYRQILGQKVEFLVSFYNNEISEKSEIFDDQFSVERPDGSNFTLKIRSTKLEDSAMYFCASNRGGGYTFGSGTRLTVV.

The gene calls are TRBV7-9 and TRBJ2-7; TRBD2 agrees at 8 bases. Unmatched junction bases numbered 7, after V lost 3 bases and J lost 3 bases. CDR3 length equals 15 residues. The germline V gene has CDR1 SEHNR and CDR2 FQNEAQ (reference sequence). The CDR3 DNA reads TGTGCCAGCAGCTTTCCGAGCGGGGGTGACTACGAGCAGTACTTC. This sequence encodes CASSFPSGGDYEQYF.

This chain connects TRBV5-4 to TRBJ1-6; possible D gene TRBD1, 5 bases. This CDR3 contains 15 residues. Trimming took off 0 bases at V and 10 bases at J, with 14 bases between the two ends. The V gene's germline CDR1 is SGHNT and CDR2 YYREEE (reference sequence). The DNA of the CDR3 is TGTGCCAGCAGCTTGGACTTAGCCGGGGGGTCACCCCTCCACTTT. Protein: CASSLDLAGGSPLHF.

The CDR3 DNA is TGTGCCAGCAGCTTAGGTCGTGGAGGGTTCGGCGGGGAGCTGTTTTTT. Translating gives CASSLGRGGFGGELFF. The chain uses TRBV11-2 and TRBJ2-2; D is possibly TRBD2 (6 bases). This CDR3 is built from 16 residues. In germline, CDR1 is SGHAT, CDR2 FQNNGV. V shed 1 base and J shed 7 bases, with 16 bases lying between them.

Here the CDR3 DNA reads TGTGCCAGCAGTTTATCGAGATACAATGAGCAGTTCTTC. Its protein product is CASSLSRYNEQFF. The chain recombines TRBV27 with TRBJ2-1; no reliable D call. From germline, CDR1 is MNHEY and CDR2 SMNVEV (reference sequence). V dropped 0 bases and J dropped 4 bases, with 4 bases sitting between them. The CDR3 loop spans 13 amino acids.

The chain recombines TRBV7-6 with TRBJ1-1; 12 nucleotides match TRBD1. The germline V gene has CDR1 SGHVS and CDR2 FNYEAQ. V was pared by 5 bases and J by 8 bases, with 15 bases of the junction left unmatched. The CDR3 sequence is 17 residues long. CDR3 in DNA: TGTGCCAGCAGCCCTCGGGGGACAGGGGGCGTTGTGTCCGAAGCTTTCTTT. Translated, it gives CASSPRGTGGVVSEAFF.

The chain has TRBV6-6 and TRBJ2-7; TRBD2 aligns across 8 bases. There are 14 residues in the CDR3. Germline assignment: CDR1 MNHNY and CDR2 SVGAGI (reference sequence). The J segment lost 0 bases and the V segment lost 10 bases, leaving 8 bases of the junction unmatched. The CDR3 DNA reads TGTGCCACCCAAGAGCGGGGGAGCTCCTACGAGCAGTACGTC. Protein product: CATQERGSSYEQYV.

The V and J genes are TRBV11-2 and TRBJ2-5, with a tentative D call TRBD2 (5 bases). V was clipped by 0 bases and J by 6 bases, with 14 bases between them. CDR3 length: 15 residues. Germline V gives CDR1 SGHAT, CDR2 FQNNGV. In DNA, the CDR3 is TGTGCCAGCAGCTTAGAGAGGGCGCTAGAAAAGACCCAGTACTTC. Residues: CASSLERALEKTQYF.

The V call is TRBV7-8, the J call TRBJ2-7; possibly TRBD2 for D (6 bases). V was clipped by 5 bases and J by 3 bases, with 14 bases between them. Germline CDR1 SGHVS, CDR2 FQNEAQ. This CDR3 contains 14 residues. In nucleotides, the CDR3 is TGTGCCAGCAGCCGTCGGGGGTACCTCTACGAGCAGTACTTC. Translating gives CASSRRGYLYEQYF.

The rearrangement links TRBV27 to TRBJ2-7; D unresolved. This CDR3 comprises 15 residues. The V end was cut by 0 bases, the J end by 0 bases, with 9 bases between. The germline V gene encodes CDR1 MNHEY and CDR2 SMNVEV (reference sequence). CDR3 DNA: TGTGCCAGCAGTTTATCGTGGAGTAGCTCCTACGAGCAGTACTTC. The encoded protein is CASSLSWSSSYEQYF.

The chain carries TRBV5-1 and TRBJ1-1; D possibly corresponds to TRBD1 (5 bases). CDR1 is SGHRS, CDR2 YFSETQ, per germline. The V end lost 6 bases, the J end lost 1 base, and 13 bases lay between the germline ends. The CDR3 loop spans 14 amino acids. The CDR3 nucleotides read TGCGCCAGCAAAGTGGACACTCAGAACACTGAAGCTTTCTTT. As protein: CASKVDTQNTEAFF.

There are a few counts of this clone. This sequence joins TRBV5-4 and TRBJ1-2; 7 nucleotides agree with TRBD1. Germline CDR1 and CDR2: SGHNT and YYREEE (reference sequence). This CDR3 comprises 15 residues. The junction had 8 bases not matched to a gene; V was cut back by 4 bases and J by 2 bases. The CDR3 nucleotides read TGTGCCAGCAGCCAGGACGGACAGGCAAACTATGGCTACACCTTC. Translated, it gives CASSQDGQANYGYTF.

This clone was counted once. The chain combines TRBV24-1 with TRBJ1-2, with unresolved D. V lost 4 bases and J lost 1, with 6 bases in between. The CDR3 runs 13 residues. CDR1 is KGHDR, CDR2 SFDVKD, per germline. The CDR3, as DNA: TGTGCCACCAGTGAGGCCTTTAACTATGGCTACACCTTC. Protein product: CATSEAFNYGYTF.

The V gene is TRBV3-1 (or the pseudogene TRBV3-2), the J gene TRBJ2-2; TRBD2 matches at 9 bases. Losses at the gene ends were 1 base for V and 4 bases for J; bases not matched to a gene: 7. The CDR3 contains 17 residues. Germline V gene data show CDR1 as LGHDT and CDR2 as YNNKEL (reference sequence). The CDR3 reads CASSQGLAGSGTGELFF. The CDR3 DNA follows: TGTGCCAGCAGCCAAGGGCTAGCGGGGTCGGGCACCGGGGAGCTGTTTTTT.

The chain is built from TRBV4-1 and TRBJ2-5, with 11 bases that match TRBD2. Germline trimming cut 4 bases from V and 0 bases from J; bases unmatched to any gene: 4. CDR1 is MGHRA and CDR2 is YSYEKL in the germline V gene. The CDR3 runs 16 residues. CDR3 loop: CASSLTSGGYQETQYF. In DNA, the CDR3 is TGCGCCAGCAGCCTTACTAGCGGGGGCTACCAAGAGACCCAGTACTTC.

This rearrangement joins TRBV5-4 to TRBJ2-5; 8 nucleotides align to TRBD2. With 4 bases clipped from V and 3 bases from J, the junction kept 8 bases outside the gene matches. The CDR3 is 15 amino acids. From germline, CDR1 is SGHNT and CDR2 YYREEE (reference sequence). The CDR3 loop is CASSPIAGGEETQYF. In DNA, the CDR3 is TGTGCCAGCAGCCCCATCGCCGGGGGGGAAGAGACCCAGTACTTC.

The gene calls are TRBV5-5 and TRBJ2-7; D may be TRBD1 (6 bases). V was shortened by 6 bases and J by 3 bases, with 13 bases between the two germline ends. The CDR3 is 13 residues long. The germline gives CDR1 SGHKS, CDR2 YYEKEE (reference sequence). The CDR3 sequence is CASTWDMGYEQYF. The DNA for the CDR3 is TGTGCCAGCACCTGGGACATGGGCTACGAGCAGTACTTC.

Concerning this clone itself: The junction differs from germline at one of its ends, possibly a read error. This chain connects TRBV19 to TRBJ2-7; the match to TRBD1 covers 8 bases. The CDR3 totals 14 residues. Germline V gene sequence: CDR1 LNHDA, CDR2 SQIVND (reference sequence). The CDR3 here is CASSPTGTGNTLTF. CDR3 sequence (DNA): TGTGCCAGTAGCCCCACGGGGACAGGCAATACGCTAACTTTC.

This clone showed up just a few times. Other DNA sequences in the sample encode the same CDR3. The chain is built from TRBV18 and TRBJ2-7; 8 positions agree with TRBD1. This CDR3 comprises 14 residues. V was pared by 1 base and J by 4 bases, with 3 bases of the junction left unmatched. Germline V CDR1 and CDR2: KGHSH, LQKENI. CDR3 region: CASSPRDRSYEQYF. Written as DNA, the CDR3 is TGTGCCAGCTCACCACGGGACAGGTCGTACGAGCAGTACTTC.

The chain combines TRBV11-2 with TRBJ1-5, with D hard to call. Germline CDR1 SGHAT, CDR2 FQNNGV. The V gene lost 1 base and the J gene lost 2 bases, with 9 bases spanning the gap. The CDR3 covers 15 residues. CDR3 region: CASSLAGSGNQPQHF. The CDR3 DNA reads as TGTGCCAGCAGCTTAGCCGGGTCCGGCAATCAGCCCCAGCATTTT.